Presented here are 11 T cell receptor beta chains from one specimen sequenced in a study of T cells after yellow fever vaccination. From the 5' RACE reads, TCRdb called clonotypes with MiXCR, one entry per CDR3 protein. The repertoire includes about 430,000 distinct CDR3 sequences, around a sixth of them detected once, and about 18% sits in the top ten. Sequenced here: PBMCs, sampled before the yellow fever booster vaccination. The receptors derive from a man aged 18 to 35 who received the YFV17D yellow fever vaccine.

The chain links TRBV7-8 to TRBJ2-3; maybe TRBD1 (5 bases). V lost 1 base and J lost 2, with 16 bases in between. Germline CDR1 SGHVS, CDR2 FQNEAQ. The CDR3 sequence is 17 residues long. The CDR3, as DNA: TGTGCCAGCAGCTTAGGGGGCCATCCCTCCTTCACAGATACGCAGTATTTT. This translates into CASSLGGHPSFTDTQYF.

At least ten counts were recorded for this clonotype. The chain recombines TRBV29-1 with TRBJ2-7, with D possibly matching TRBD1 (5 bases). Trimming cost V 6 bases and J 3 bases, with 9 bases left between them. The germline V gene encodes CDR1 SQVTM and CDR2 ANQGSEA. This CDR3 is 11 amino acids long. The CDR3 loop is CSVKQVYEQYF. CDR3 in DNA: TGCAGCGTGAAACAGGTCTACGAGCAGTACTTC.

The sample holds a few counts of this clonotype. This chain uses TRBV4-3 with TRBJ2-5, with 7 positions matching TRBD1. Trimming cost V 3 bases and J 7 bases; bases outside gene matches: 17. The CDR3 covers 17 residues. The germline CDR1 and CDR2 sequences are LGHNA and YSLEER. CDR3 residues: CASSQDEGTGTVRTQYF. The CDR3 coding sequence is TGCGCCAGCAGCCAGGACGAGGGTACCGGGACAGTCAGGACCCAGTACTTC.

The table lists this clonotype with many counts. J is TRBJ2-3 and V is TRBV20-1; a possible D gene is TRBD1 (5 bases). CDR1 and CDR2 from the germline V gene are DFQATT and SNEGSKA (reference sequence). This CDR3 comprises 14 residues. The V gene lost 4 bases and the J gene lost 4 bases, with 15 bases spanning the gap. The CDR3 region is CSAKWQGGADTQYF. DNA for the CDR3: TGCAGTGCTAAGTGGCAGGGTGGCGCAGATACGCAGTATTTT.

This clonotype showed up just a few times. The genes are TRBV10-3 and TRBJ1-1; D unclear. Germline CDR1 ENHRY, CDR2 SYGVKD. Trimming cost V 4 bases and J 6 bases, with 12 bases left between them. The CDR3 is 13 amino acids. This chain's CDR3 is CAISGVSGAEAFF. The DNA for the CDR3 is TGTGCCATCAGTGGGGTTTCGGGCGCTGAAGCTTTCTTT.

This clonotype has only a few counts. The chain has TRBV20-1 and TRBJ1-1; the match to TRBD1 covers 10 bases. The J segment lost 5 bases and the V segment lost 2 bases, leaving 2 bases of the junction unmatched. The CDR3 has 13 residues. Germline V gene lookup returns CDR1 DFQATT and CDR2 SNEGSKA (reference sequence). The CDR3 spells CSARRQGATEAFF. Here the CDR3 DNA reads TGCAGTGCTAGACGACAGGGGGCAACTGAAGCTTTCTTT.

The gene calls are TRBV5-1 and TRBJ2-5; D unresolved. This CDR3 is 14 amino acids long. In germline, CDR1 is SGHRS, CDR2 YFSETQ. V shed 0 bases and J shed 6 bases, with 12 bases lying between them. CDR3 coding DNA: TGCGCCAGCAGCTTGGGGGCAGGTCGGAAGACCCAGTACTTC. It specifies CASSLGAGRKTQYF.

This clonotype has only a few counts. The gene calls are TRBV20-1 and TRBJ2-5, with 7 bases that match TRBD1. CDR1 is DFQATT, CDR2 SNEGSKA, per germline (reference sequence). This CDR3 is 13 amino acids long. Unmatched junction bases numbered 5, after V lost 2 bases and J lost 5 bases. As DNA, the CDR3 is TGCAGTGCTAGACCGACAGGGTTGGAGACCCAGTACTTC. Protein: CSARPTGLETQYF.

The CDR3 sequence: CSVPDPPGSTDTQYF. The CDR3 bases are TGCAGCGTCCCAGACCCCCCAGGAAGCACAGATACGCAGTATTTT. The V and J genes are TRBV29-1 and TRBJ2-3; D gene unclear. The CDR3 runs to 15 residues. Trimming took 6 bases from V and 0 from J, leaving 16 bases between them. Germline V gene data show CDR1 as SQVTM and CDR2 as ANQGSEA.

In this sample, this clonotype turned up a few times. The chain combines TRBV7-8 with TRBJ2-3; D is unclear. With 4 bases removed from V and 5 bases from J, the gap between germline ends came to 16 bases. The CDR3 runs to 15 residues. Germline loops: CDR1 SGHVS, CDR2 FQNEAQ. The CDR3 here is CASSSPWSARDTQYF. The DNA for the CDR3 is TGTGCCAGCAGCTCCCCGTGGTCAGCCCGAGATACGCAGTATTTT.

This clonotype was observed once. V and J are TRBV6-6 and TRBJ2-7, with D possibly matching TRBD1 (7 bases). This CDR3 contains 20 residues. The V end lost 0 bases, the J end lost 2 bases, and 26 bases lay between the germline ends. CDR1 and CDR2 (germline): MNHNY, SVGAGI (reference sequence). The CDR3 region is CASSYSTARSNQGGAYEQYF. As DNA, the CDR3 is TGTGCCAGCAGTTACTCGACGGCCCGTAGTAACCAGGGGGGAGCCTACGAGCAGTACTTC.